Following are 29 T cell receptor beta chains from one sample sequenced in a study of OX40 agonist ivuxolimab in advanced cancers. The library was generated by the immunoSEQ multiplex PCR assay. TCRdb limited this immuneACCESS table to in-frame rearrangements with V and J called. A share of clones is missing; checked studies link under half to unresolved V genes, and the rest is unexplained. A total of over 85,000 clones appear in this sample, 84% of them only once. The top ten clonotypes cover 1.1% of the sample. Sequencing used CD4+ or CD8+ T cells sorted from blood, obtained in a trial of the OX40 agonist ivuxolimab. These receptors all come from an adult with an advanced solid tumor such as melanoma, head and neck, liver or kidney cancer.

This clone was recorded a few times. The chain recombines TRBV20-1 with TRBJ1-1, with a tentative D call TRBD1 (5 bases). V lost 6 bases to trimming and J lost 11 bases, with 16 bases between them. CDR1 is DFQATT and CDR2 is SNEGSKA in the germline V gene (reference sequence). The CDR3 length is 11 residues. CDR3 sequence reads: CSAVIRESAFF. The CDR3, as DNA: TGCAGTGCAGTAATCAGGGAATCGGCTTTCTTT.

Turning to this clone: One end of the junction varies from germline; a read error may be responsible. Other DNA sequences in this specimen translate into the identical CDR3. The rearrangement joins TRBV4-3 to TRBJ1-1; maybe TRBD1 (6 bases). The CDR3 is made up of 15 amino acids. Germline lookup yields CDR1 LGHNA and CDR2 YSLEER. CDR3: CASSSRTVLNTEAFF. CDR3 in DNA: TGCGCCAGCAGCTCAAGGACAGTACTGAACACTGAAGCCTTCTTT.

This sequence joins TRBV9 and TRBJ2-2; 12 bases are shared with TRBD1. Per germline, CDR1 SGDLS and CDR2 YYNGEE. The CDR3 spans 16 residues. V was clipped by 2 bases and J by 7 bases; unmatched bases: 6. DNA of the CDR3: TGTGCCAGCAGCGTGGGGACAGGGGGCCAAGGCGGGGAGCTGTTTTTT. This encodes CASSVGTGGQGGELFF.

In its sample, this clone was seen once. An end of the junction does not agree with germline; a read error may underlie this. Other DNA sequences within the sample encode an identical CDR3. DNA for the CDR3: TGCGCCAGCAGCCTTTCCGGTAGCTCCTACGAGCAGTACTTC. Its protein product is CASSLSGSSYEQYF. This chain uses TRBV5-4 with TRBJ2-7; D is undetermined. CDR1 and CDR2 from the germline V gene are SGHNT and YYREEE (reference sequence). This CDR3 is built from 14 residues.

The chain couples TRBV6-5 to TRBJ2-7; D perhaps matches TRBD2 (6 bases). The CDR3 runs 15 residues. V gave up 5 bases and J gave up 2 bases, with 16 bases separating them. Germline CDR1 and CDR2: MNHEY and SVGAGI. The CDR3 is CASSQGGSHPYEQYF. The DNA for the CDR3 is TGTGCCAGCAGTCAGGGAGGAAGCCATCCCTACGAGCAGTACTTC.

The CDR3 sequence: CASSLAGEDSPLHF. The CDR3 DNA is TGTGCCAGCAGCTTGGCAGGGGAGGATTCACCCCTCCACTTT. V and J are TRBV5-5 and TRBJ1-6, with D possibly TRBD1 on 6 matching bases. The V gene's germline CDR1 is SGHKS and CDR2 YYEKEE (reference sequence). The ends were cut back, 0 bases at V and 8 bases at J, with 9 bases in the middle. The CDR3 contains 14 residues.

This rearrangement joins TRBV6-6 to TRBJ2-3; 11 bases align to TRBD2. CDR3 length: 16 residues. Germline-derived CDR1 and CDR2 are MNHNY and SVGAGI (reference sequence). The ends lost 6 bases at V and 6 bases at J; junction bases unmatched: 11. In nucleotides, the CDR3 is TGTGCCAGCAGCCTGACTAGCGGGGCCCCTGGGGATACGCAGTATTTT. This codes for CASSLTSGAPGDTQYF.

This rearrangement joins TRBV4-3 to TRBJ1-2; D remains unclear. V lost 1 base and J 8 bases, leaving 20 bases between the germline ends. Germline-derived CDR1 and CDR2 are LGHNA and YSLEER. CDR3 length: 16 amino acids. CDR3 region: CASSQGAASTVGGYTF. The CDR3 DNA is TGCGCCAGCAGCCAAGGAGCCGCCAGCACGGTCGGAGGCTACACCTTC.

The gene calls are TRBV5-1 and TRBJ2-5; possibly TRBD2 for D (6 bases). Germline V lookup: CDR1 SGHRS, CDR2 YFSETQ. Trimming removed 2 bases at V and 5 bases at J, with 10 bases between. This CDR3 is 13 amino acids long. This CDR3 is CASSFGGGETQYF. CDR3 bases: TGCGCCAGCAGCTTTGGGGGAGGTGAGACCCAGTACTTC.

This chain connects TRBV6-5 to TRBJ1-1; D gene ambiguous. Per germline, CDR1 MNHEY and CDR2 SVGAGI. Trimming took off 1 base at V and 1 base at J, with 10 bases between the two ends. The CDR3 is 15 residues long. The CDR3 loop is CASSYLRVGNTEAFF. CDR3 nucleotide sequence: TGTGCCAGCAGTTACTTGAGGGTAGGGAACACTGAAGCTTTCTTT.

This chain uses TRBV2 with TRBJ2-1, with a weak D call TRBD2 (6 bases). The germline V and J ends were trimmed by 4 bases and 2 bases, with 12 bases remaining between them. CDR3 size: 15 residues. Germline CDR1 and CDR2: SNHLY and FYNNEI. In nucleotides, the CDR3 is TGTGCCAGCAGTGTTATGGGGGGTGCCTACAATGAGCAGTTCTTC. It yields the protein CASSVMGGAYNEQFF.

This clone was seen only once. The J gene is TRBJ2-1, the V gene TRBV7-7; D is tentatively TRBD1 or TRBD2 (5 bases each). Germline values: CDR1 SSHAT, CDR2 FNYEAQ (reference sequence). V was cut by 5 bases and J by 9 bases, with 14 bases left in between. The length of the CDR3 is 13 residues. The CDR3 DNA sequence: TGTGCCAGCAGCCCCCGCAGGGACGGTGAGCAGTTCTTC. It encodes CASSPRRDGEQFF.

This chain uses TRBV9 with TRBJ2-2, with D perhaps TRBD1 or TRBD2 (6 bases each). The CDR3 runs to 16 residues. Germline loops: CDR1 SGDLS, CDR2 YYNGEE. Trimming removed 4 bases at V and 4 bases at J, with 17 bases between. CDR3 bases: TGTGCCAGCAGCCCCCTAGGGGGGCCCGGCACCGGGGAGCTGTTTTTT. Translated: CASSPLGGPGTGELFF.

The DNA of the CDR3 is TGTGCCAGCAGCTTTCGGCTTGGAGAGACCCAGTACTTC. Protein sequence: CASSFRLGETQYF. The chain links TRBV11-1 to TRBJ2-5; unclear D gene. CDR3 length: 13 amino acids. Germline lookup yields CDR1 SGHAT and CDR2 FQDESV (reference sequence). V shed 3 bases and J shed 4 bases, with 9 bases lying between them.

This clone was recorded only once. This sequence joins TRBV7-9 and TRBJ2-5; the match to TRBD1 covers 9 bases. Germline assignment: CDR1 SEHNR and CDR2 FQNEAQ (reference sequence). After removal of 5 bases from V and 1 base from J, the junction contained 8 bases not matched to a gene. CDR3 length: 16 residues. The CDR3 DNA sequence: TGTGCCAGCAGCGATAGACAGGGGGGATTCCAAGAGACCCAGTACTTC. Amino acids: CASSDRQGGFQETQYF.

The rearrangement links TRBV7-9 to TRBJ1-2; D not certain. The germline V gene encodes CDR1 SEHNR and CDR2 FQNEAQ (reference sequence). Trimming cost V 0 bases and J 2 bases, with 7 bases left between them. The CDR3 spans 14 residues. The DNA of the CDR3 is TGTGCCAGCAGCTTAGCGGTGCAGAACTATGGCTACACCTTC. It translates to CASSLAVQNYGYTF. The complete variable domain, with remaining parts taken from reference TRBV7-9 and TRBJ1-2, reads DTGVSQNPRHKITKRGQNVTFRCDPISEHNRLYWYRQTLGQGPEFLTYFQNEAQLEKSRLLSDRFSAERPKGSFSTLEIQRTEQGDSAMYLCASSLAVQNYGYTFGSGTRLTVV.

The chain uses TRBV10-3 and TRBJ1-6; no clear D. Trimming removed 4 bases from V and 14 bases from J, with 18 bases in between. Germline lookup yields CDR1 ENHRY and CDR2 SYGVKD. The CDR3 runs 14 residues. Here the CDR3 DNA reads TGTGCCATCAGTGGGGGAGATATCCCTCAGGCCCTCCACTTT. Its translation is CAISGGDIPQALHF.

The V call is TRBV29-1, the J call TRBJ2-3; possibly TRBD1 for D (5 bases). Germline loops: CDR1 SQVTM, CDR2 ANQGSEA. This CDR3 has 15 amino acids. Trimming took 4 bases from V and 4 from J, leaving 18 bases between them. CDR3 residues: CSVVLLRQFSDTQYF. The CDR3 nucleotides are TGCAGCGTTGTCCTCCTTCGACAGTTCTCAGATACGCAGTATTTT.

The genes are TRBV28 and TRBJ2-2; no clear D gene. The germline CDR1 and CDR2 sequences are MDHEN and SYDVKM. The CDR3 length is 14 residues. The V gene lost 4 bases and the J gene lost 3 bases, with 9 bases spanning the gap. As DNA, the CDR3 is TGTGCCAGCAGTTCCCCAGGTTACACCGGGGAGCTGTTTTTT. It codes for CASSSPGYTGELFF.

CDR3 in amino acids: CASSRDRGAGNTIYF. CDR3 DNA sequence: TGCGCCAGCAGCCGGGACAGGGGGGCCGGAAACACCATATATTTT. The chain is built from TRBV4-3 and TRBJ1-3; 11 nucleotides line up with TRBD1. Per germline, CDR1 LGHNA and CDR2 YSLEER. This CDR3 is built from 15 residues. Trimming cost V 4 bases and J 4 bases; bases outside gene matches: 3.

The rearrangement uses TRBV28 and TRBJ1-2; possibly TRBD1 for D (5 bases). CDR1 is MDHEN, CDR2 SYDVKM, per germline. The V end lost 5 bases, the J end lost 8 bases, and 12 bases lay between the germline ends. This CDR3 is 12 amino acids long. CDR3 region: CASSPRTYGYTF. CDR3 coding DNA: TGTGCCAGCAGTCCCCGGACATACGGCTACACCTTC.

This sequence joins TRBV5-4 and TRBJ2-2; 9 bases are shared with TRBD1. Germline-derived CDR1 and CDR2 are SGHNT and YYREEE (reference sequence). Unmatched junction bases numbered 6, after V lost 2 bases and J lost 7 bases. This CDR3 has 15 amino acids. The chain's CDR3 is CASSFHRGLGGELFF. The CDR3 DNA sequence: TGTGCCAGCAGCTTCCACAGGGGGCTTGGCGGGGAGCTGTTTTTT.

This clone has only a few counts. This chain joins TRBV10-3 and TRBJ1-6; the D is unclear. The CDR3 is made up of 12 amino acids. The ends were cut back, 5 bases at V and 8 bases at J, with 7 bases in the middle. CDR1 ENHRY and CDR2 SYGVKD come from the germline V gene. CDR3 residues: CAISSGDSPLHF. CDR3 coding DNA: TGTGCCATCAGTTCAGGAGATTCACCCCTCCACTTT.

The CDR3 DNA sequence: TGTGCCAGCAGCTCAAAATCCGGGACAGCGAACACTGAAGCTTTCTTT. It encodes CASSSKSGTANTEAFF. V gene TRBV5-4 combines with J gene TRBJ1-1; TRBD1 matches at 7 bases. CDR3 size: 16 residues. Losses at the gene ends were 3 bases for V and 1 base for J; bases not matched to a gene: 9. Per the germline V gene, CDR1 is SGHNT and CDR2 is YYREEE (reference sequence).

The genes are TRBV7-7 and TRBJ1-1; perhaps TRBD1 as D (5 bases). Trimming shortened V by 6 bases and J by 6 bases, and 8 bases separated the two germline ends. There are 11 residues in the CDR3. Looked up from germline, CDR1 is SSHAT and CDR2 is FNYEAQ (reference sequence). The CDR3 coding sequence is TGTGCCAGCAGTGGGGACTCTGAAGCTTTCTTT. It specifies CASSGDSEAFF.

In its sample, this clone was seen once. This chain connects TRBV28 to TRBJ1-2; D not resolved. CDR1 is MDHEN and CDR2 is SYDVKM in the germline V gene. This CDR3 has 13 amino acids. V was cut by 4 bases and J by 2 bases, with 8 bases left in between. This chain's CDR3 is CASSSEGNYGYTF. CDR3 DNA sequence: TGTGCCAGCAGTTCAGAGGGCAACTATGGCTACACCTTC.

V usage is TRBV9 and J usage is TRBJ2-6, with D unclear. Germline values: CDR1 SGDLS, CDR2 YYNGEE. The CDR3 spans 14 residues. V shed 7 bases and J shed 2 bases, with 10 bases lying between them. The CDR3 spells CASGFSPGANVLTF. The CDR3 DNA reads TGTGCCAGCGGTTTCTCCCCTGGGGCCAACGTCCTGACTTTC.

The rearrangement uses TRBV2 and TRBJ1-4; D is ambiguous. CDR1 and CDR2 (germline): SNHLY, FYNNEI. Trimming removed 5 bases at V and 8 bases at J, with 15 bases between. The CDR3 loop spans 14 amino acids. The CDR3 sequence: CASSSDTLGEKLFF. As DNA, the CDR3 is TGTGCCAGCAGTAGCGACACTTTGGGCGAAAAACTGTTTTTT.

The chain carries TRBV4-1 and TRBJ1-6; the match to TRBD1 covers 7 bases. J gave up 5 bases and V 0 bases, and 13 bases lay outside the gene matches. This CDR3 is 19 amino acids long. Germline CDR1 MGHRA, CDR2 YSYEKL. CDR3 DNA: TGCGCCAGCAGCCAAGATTGGTGGGGCCTAGGGACAGATAATTCACCCCTCCACTTT. The encoded protein is CASSQDWWGLGTDNSPLHF.